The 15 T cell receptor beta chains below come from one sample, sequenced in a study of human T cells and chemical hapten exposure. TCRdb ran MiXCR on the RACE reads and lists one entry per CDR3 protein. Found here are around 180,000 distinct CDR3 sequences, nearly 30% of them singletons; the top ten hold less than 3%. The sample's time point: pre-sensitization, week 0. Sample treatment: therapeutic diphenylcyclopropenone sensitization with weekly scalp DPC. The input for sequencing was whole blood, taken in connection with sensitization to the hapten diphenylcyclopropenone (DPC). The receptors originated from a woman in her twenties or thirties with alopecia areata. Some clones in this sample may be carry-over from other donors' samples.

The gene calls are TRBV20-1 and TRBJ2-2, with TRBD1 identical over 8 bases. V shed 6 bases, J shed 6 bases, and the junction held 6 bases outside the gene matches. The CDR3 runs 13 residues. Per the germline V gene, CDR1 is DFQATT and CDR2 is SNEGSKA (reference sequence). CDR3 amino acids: CSAKDRVAGELFF. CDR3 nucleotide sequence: TGCAGTGCGAAGGACAGGGTGGCCGGGGAGCTGTTTTTT.

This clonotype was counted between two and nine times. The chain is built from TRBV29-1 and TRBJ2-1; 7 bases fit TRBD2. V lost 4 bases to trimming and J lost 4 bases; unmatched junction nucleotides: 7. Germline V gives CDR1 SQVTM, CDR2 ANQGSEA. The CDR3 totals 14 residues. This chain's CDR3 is CSVGGGVGYNEQFF. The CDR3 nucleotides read TGCAGCGTTGGTGGGGGGGTGGGATACAATGAGCAGTTCTTC.

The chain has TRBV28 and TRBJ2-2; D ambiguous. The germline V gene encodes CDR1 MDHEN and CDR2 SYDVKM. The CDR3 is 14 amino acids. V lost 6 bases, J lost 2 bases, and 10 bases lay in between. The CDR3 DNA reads TGTGCCAGCAGCCCCCAAGATAACACCGGGGAGCTGTTTTTT. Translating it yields CASSPQDNTGELFF.

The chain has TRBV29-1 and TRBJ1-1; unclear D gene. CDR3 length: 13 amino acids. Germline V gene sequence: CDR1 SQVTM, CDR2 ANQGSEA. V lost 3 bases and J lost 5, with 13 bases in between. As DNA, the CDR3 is TGCAGCGTTGAGGGTCCCCGAGTAACTGAAGCTTTCTTT. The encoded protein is CSVEGPRVTEAFF.

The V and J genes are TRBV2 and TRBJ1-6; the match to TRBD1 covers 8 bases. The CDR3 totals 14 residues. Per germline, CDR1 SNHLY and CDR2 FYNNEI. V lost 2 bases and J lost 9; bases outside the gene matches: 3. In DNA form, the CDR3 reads TGTGCCAGCAGTGAAACGGACAGGGTTTCACCCCTCCACTTT. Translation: CASSETDRVSPLHF. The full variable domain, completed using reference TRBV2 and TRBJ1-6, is EPEVTQTPSHQVTQMGQEVILRCVPISNHLYFYWYRQILGQKVEFLVSFYNNEISEKSEIFDDQFSVERPDGSNFTLKIRSTKLEDSAMYFCASSETDRVSPLHFGNGTRLTVT.

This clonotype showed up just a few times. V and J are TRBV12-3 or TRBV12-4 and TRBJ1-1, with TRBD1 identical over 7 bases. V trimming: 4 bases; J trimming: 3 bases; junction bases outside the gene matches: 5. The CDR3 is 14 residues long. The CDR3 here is CASSSRQGYTEAFF. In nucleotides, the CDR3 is TGTGCCAGCAGTTCTCGACAGGGCTACACTGAAGCTTTCTTT.

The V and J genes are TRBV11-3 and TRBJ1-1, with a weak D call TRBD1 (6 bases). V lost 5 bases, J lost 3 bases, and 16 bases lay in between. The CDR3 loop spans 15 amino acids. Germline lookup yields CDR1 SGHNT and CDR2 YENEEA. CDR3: CASSPKSGDYTEAFF. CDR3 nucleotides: TGTGCCAGCAGCCCCAAGTCAGGGGATTACACTGAAGCTTTCTTT.

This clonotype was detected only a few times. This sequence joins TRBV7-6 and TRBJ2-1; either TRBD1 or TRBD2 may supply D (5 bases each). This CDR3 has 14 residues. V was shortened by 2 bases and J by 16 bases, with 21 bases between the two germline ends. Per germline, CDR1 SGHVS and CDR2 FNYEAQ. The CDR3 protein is CASSLRLAGTSRFF. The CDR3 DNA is TGTGCCAGCAGCTTACGATTAGCCGGGACCTCCAGATTCTTC.

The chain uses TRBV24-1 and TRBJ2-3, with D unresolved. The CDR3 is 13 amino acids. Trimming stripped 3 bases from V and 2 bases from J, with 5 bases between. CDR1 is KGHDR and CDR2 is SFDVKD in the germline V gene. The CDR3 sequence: CATSDHSTDTQYF. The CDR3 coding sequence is TGTGCCACCAGTGATCATTCCACAGATACGCAGTATTTT.

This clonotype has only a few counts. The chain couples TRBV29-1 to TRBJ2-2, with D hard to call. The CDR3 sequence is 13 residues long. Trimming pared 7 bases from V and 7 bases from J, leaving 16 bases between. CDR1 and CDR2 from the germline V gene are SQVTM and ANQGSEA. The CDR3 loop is CSAVGPPGGELFF. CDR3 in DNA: TGCAGCGCCGTGGGCCCCCCGGGCGGGGAGCTGTTTTTT.

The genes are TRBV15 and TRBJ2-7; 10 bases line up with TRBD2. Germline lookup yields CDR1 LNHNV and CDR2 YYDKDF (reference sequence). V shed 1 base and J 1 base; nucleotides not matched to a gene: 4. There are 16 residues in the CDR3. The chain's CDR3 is CATSRAPSGRSYEQYF. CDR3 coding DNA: TGTGCCACCAGCAGAGCCCCTAGCGGGAGATCCTACGAGCAGTACTTC.

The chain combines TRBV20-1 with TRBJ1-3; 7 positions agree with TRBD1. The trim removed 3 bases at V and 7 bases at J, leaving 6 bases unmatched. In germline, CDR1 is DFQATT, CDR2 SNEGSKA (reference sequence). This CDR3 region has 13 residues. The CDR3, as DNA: TGCAGTGCTAGTGTAGGGGGCTCGAACACCATATATTTT. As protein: CSASVGGSNTIYF.

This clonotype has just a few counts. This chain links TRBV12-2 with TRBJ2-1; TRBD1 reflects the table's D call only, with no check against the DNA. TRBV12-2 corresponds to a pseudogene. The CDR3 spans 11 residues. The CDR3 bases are TGTGCAAGTCGCTTAGTGGACAGCCAGTTCTTC. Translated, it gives CASRLVDSQFF.

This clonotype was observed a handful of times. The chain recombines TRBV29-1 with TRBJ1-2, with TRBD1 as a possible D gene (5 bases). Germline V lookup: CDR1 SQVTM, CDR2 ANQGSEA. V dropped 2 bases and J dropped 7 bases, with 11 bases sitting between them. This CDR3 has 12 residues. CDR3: CSVENSGGGYTF. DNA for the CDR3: TGCAGCGTTGAAAATTCGGGGGGTGGCTACACCTTC. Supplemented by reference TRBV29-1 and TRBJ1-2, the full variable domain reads SAVISQKPSRDICQRGTSLTIQCQVDSQVTMMFWYRQQPGQSLTLIATANQGSEATYESGFVIDKFPISRPNLTFSTLTVSNMSPEDSSIYLCSVENSGGGYTFGSGTRLTVV.

The CDR3 DNA sequence: TGTGCCAGTCTAGCGGGAGCAAACTACAATGAGCAGTTCTTC. This gives the protein CASLAGANYNEQFF. The genes are TRBV6-1 and TRBJ2-1, with TRBD2 identical over 10 bases. With 9 bases clipped from V and 3 bases from J, the junction kept 5 bases outside the gene matches. This CDR3 has 14 residues. Germline CDR1 and CDR2: MNHNS and SASEGT.